The 19 T cell receptor beta chains presented below share a single source sample, sequenced in a study of blood T cell repertoires in COVID-19 (dated by TCRdb to 2019 to 2021). Library generation was performed with the immunoSEQ multiplex PCR assay. TCRdb retrieved this table from immuneACCESS and kept in-frame rearrangements only. Not all clones are present; in checked studies, unresolved V genes account for under half, and no reason is known for the remainder. The sample table records about 96,000 clones; 65% to 85% of these occur just once. The top ten constitute 17% of the sample. Sequencing input: peripheral blood. The source is a woman aged 60-75 years with acute or convalescent COVID-19.

The V and J genes are TRBV7-9 and TRBJ1-6, with 9 bases identical to TRBD1. From germline, CDR1 is SEHNR and CDR2 FQNEAQ (reference sequence). This CDR3 contains 19 residues. Unmatched junction bases numbered 10, after V lost 4 bases and J lost 0 bases. Here the CDR3 DNA reads TGTGCCAGCAGCTCCCCCACCGGGACAGGGAGCTCCTATAATTCACCCCTCCACTTT. This translates into CASSSPTGTGSSYNSPLHF. Full variable domain (rest looked up from reference TRBV7-9 and TRBJ1-6): DTGVSQNPRHKITKRGQNVTFRCDPISEHNRLYWYRQTLGQGPEFLTYFQNEAQLEKSRLLSDRFSAERPKGSFSTLEIQRTEQGDSAMYLCASSSPTGTGSSYNSPLHFGNGTRLTVT.

A remark on this clone: The same CDR3 is also encoded by other DNA sequences in this sample. The chain combines TRBV5-1 with TRBJ1-1; no clear D. V shed 4 bases and J shed 4 bases, with 11 bases lying between them. The CDR3 runs 13 residues. The germline V gene has CDR1 SGHRS and CDR2 YFSETQ. The CDR3 DNA follows: TGCGCCAGCAGCCCACTGAGTGGCACTGAAGCTTTCTTT. Protein product: CASSPLSGTEAFF.

V is TRBV19 and J is TRBJ1-1, with 8 bases fitting TRBD1. In germline, CDR1 is LNHDA, CDR2 SQIVND (reference sequence). The V and J ends lost 5 bases and 6 bases, in that order; junction bases with no gene match: 11. The CDR3 length is 15 residues. The CDR3 region has the DNA TGTGCCAGTAGTGTCGCCCAGGGGGCGAGCGCTGAAGCTTTCTTT. Its translation is CASSVAQGASAEAFF.

The gene calls are TRBV7-6 and TRBJ2-5, with TRBD2 as a possible D gene (6 bases). The V end lost 1 base, the J end lost 4 bases, and 13 bases lay between the germline ends. The CDR3 spans 15 residues. Germline V CDR1 and CDR2: SGHVS, FNYEAQ. The CDR3 loop is CASSLVLAGVETQYF. For the CDR3, the DNA is TGTGCCAGCAGCTTAGTACTAGCTGGGGTAGAGACCCAGTACTTC.

The chain employs TRBV27 and TRBJ1-4, with D tentatively TRBD1 (6 bases). The V gene lost 5 bases and the J gene lost 0 bases, with 7 bases spanning the gap. CDR1 and CDR2 from the germline V gene are MNHEY and SMNVEV (reference sequence). CDR3 length: 14 amino acids. The CDR3 DNA reads TGTGCCAGCAGTCGGACAGCAACTAATGAAAAACTGTTTTTT. Its protein is CASSRTATNEKLFF.

A note on this clone: The sample holds other DNA sequences that translate to the same CDR3. This chain uses TRBV7-2 with TRBJ2-3; 12 positions agree with TRBD2. The CDR3 is 16 residues long. Germline V CDR1 and CDR2: SGHTA, FQGNSA. V dropped 1 base and J dropped 1; count of bases not matched to a gene: 0. The DNA of the CDR3 is TGTGCCAGCAGCTTAGGACTAGCGGGGGGCACAGATACGCAGTATTTT. Translating gives CASSLGLAGGTDTQYF.

V usage is TRBV5-1 and J usage is TRBJ2-3, with a possible D match to TRBD2 (6 bases). Trimming removed 7 bases from V and 3 bases from J, with 18 bases in between. This CDR3 has 15 residues. CDR1 and CDR2 (germline): SGHRS, YFSETQ. CDR3 sequence reads: CASGPNSGPTDTQYF. The CDR3 coding sequence is TGCGCCAGCGGACCCAATAGCGGCCCTACAGATACGCAGTATTTT.

The rearrangement links TRBV7-9 to TRBJ2-3; weak D call: TRBD1 (6 bases). The CDR3 has 16 amino acids. Trimming pared 6 bases from V and 6 bases from J, leaving 22 bases between. Looked up from germline, CDR1 is SEHNR and CDR2 is FQNEAQ (reference sequence). The DNA for the CDR3 is TGTGCCAGCAGACCCCACTTAGGGGGAGCTCAGGATACGCAGTATTTT. It is translated as CASRPHLGGAQDTQYF.

The chain links TRBV11-2 to TRBJ2-7; TRBD1 matches 10 bases. The V segment lost 4 bases and the J segment 4 bases; nucleotides outside the gene matches: 7. CDR3 size: 15 residues. Per the germline V gene, CDR1 is SGHAT and CDR2 is FQNNGV. CDR3 loop: CASSSLGTGDYEQYF. The CDR3 DNA reads as TGTGCCAGCAGCTCTTTAGGGACAGGGGATTACGAGCAGTACTTC.

The chain is built from TRBV7-3 and TRBJ1-1; 7 bases agree with TRBD1. The germline gives CDR1 SGHTA, CDR2 FQGTGA. Trimming at V came to 6 bases and at J to 6 bases, leaving 7 bases not matched to a gene. The CDR3 is 13 residues long. In DNA form, the CDR3 reads TGTGCCAGCAGTTTTTACAGGGGCGCTGAAGCTTTCTTT. Translation: CASSFYRGAEAFF.

The chain's CDR3 is CSVEDQNQETQYF. The CDR3, as DNA: TGCAGCGTTGAAGATCAAAACCAAGAGACCCAGTACTTC. The chain uses TRBV29-1 and TRBJ2-5; the D is unclear. The CDR3 length is 13 residues. Trimming stripped 0 bases from V and 0 bases from J, with 5 bases between. The germline gives CDR1 SQVTM, CDR2 ANQGSEA. The whole variable domain, remainder taken from reference TRBV29-1 and TRBJ2-5, is SAVISQKPSRDICQRGTSLTIQCQVDSQVTMMFWYRQQPGQSLTLIATANQGSEATYESGFVIDKFPISRPNLTFSTLTVSNMSPEDSSIYLCSVEDQNQETQYFGPGTRLLVL.

This chain connects TRBV3-1 (or the pseudogene TRBV3-2) to TRBJ1-4; TRBD1 might be the D (6 bases). Germline assignment: CDR1 LGHDT and CDR2 YNNKEL (reference sequence). The CDR3 is 16 residues long. Trimming took off 4 bases at V and 0 bases at J, with 12 bases between the two ends. The CDR3 here is CASSPLGGATNEKLFF. As DNA, the CDR3 is TGTGCCAGCAGCCCTCTAGGGGGGGCAACTAATGAAAAACTGTTTTTT.

A few counts support this clone. The chain employs TRBV7-2 and TRBJ2-7, with TRBD1 identical over 7 bases. The J segment lost 2 bases and the V segment lost 4 bases, leaving 11 bases of the junction unmatched. CDR3 length equals 16 residues. Per germline, CDR1 SGHTA and CDR2 FQGNSA. The CDR3 DNA sequence: TGTGCCAGCAGCTCCACACCTGGACAGGCGCCCTACGAGCAGTACTTC. Residues: CASSSTPGQAPYEQYF. The full variable domain, completed using reference TRBV7-2 and TRBJ2-7, is GAGVSQSPSNKVTEKGKDVELRCDPISGHTALYWYRQSLGQGLEFLIYFQGNSAPDKSGLPSDRFSAERTGGSVSTLTIQRTQQEDSAVYLCASSSTPGQAPYEQYFGPGTRLTVT.

V gene TRBV7-6 combines with J gene TRBJ2-5, with a possible D match to TRBD2 (6 bases). Deletions cut 10 bases from V and 1 base from J, with 16 bases between. This CDR3 comprises 14 residues. Germline V gene lookup returns CDR1 SGHVS and CDR2 FNYEAQ. Here the CDR3 DNA reads TGTGCCACCAACCCTGCGGGGCTCCAAGAGACCCAGTACTTC. This gives the protein CATNPAGLQETQYF.

The V and J genes are TRBV7-6 and TRBJ2-1, with 12 bases lining up with TRBD2. V lost 2 bases and J lost 8; bases outside the gene matches: 7. Per the germline V gene, CDR1 is SGHVS and CDR2 is FNYEAQ. This CDR3 is built from 16 residues. The CDR3 sequence is CASSLSSSGGADEQFF. In nucleotides, the CDR3 is TGTGCCAGCAGCTTATCCTCTAGCGGGGGGGCCGATGAGCAGTTCTTC.

The genes are TRBV6-2 or TRBV6-3 and TRBJ1-5; D perhaps matches TRBD1 (5 bases). V was shortened by 2 bases and J by 6 bases, with 11 bases between the two germline ends. The CDR3 sequence is 14 residues long. CDR1 and CDR2 (germline): MNHEY, SVGEGT. Written as DNA, the CDR3 is TGTGCCAGCAGTTACGGGCAGGGCACTCAGCCCCAGCATTTT. It yields the protein CASSYGQGTQPQHF.

This rearrangement joins TRBV10-3 to TRBJ2-3; 10 bases match TRBD2. The V gene end was trimmed by 6 bases and the J gene end by 1 base; junction bases not matched to a gene: 4. CDR1 is ENHRY and CDR2 is SYGVKD in the germline V gene. The CDR3 sequence is 15 residues long. CDR3 region: CAISLGLAGTDTQYF. CDR3 nucleotide sequence: TGTGCCATCAGCCTAGGACTAGCGGGCACAGATACGCAGTATTTT.

The J gene is TRBJ1-5, the V gene TRBV30; 7 bases map to TRBD1. Germline loops: CDR1 GTSNPN, CDR2 SVGIG (reference sequence). V shed 0 bases and J 12 bases; nucleotides not matched to a gene: 11. The CDR3 has 14 residues. This chain's CDR3 is CAWSVEGATGLQHF. The CDR3 DNA reads as TGTGCCTGGAGTGTAGAAGGGGCGACAGGGCTCCAGCATTTT.

CDR3 coding DNA: TGCGCCAGCAGCCCACAGGACGGAGTCAAGTCACCCCTCCACTTT. It specifies CASSPQDGVKSPLHF. This chain uses TRBV5-1 with TRBJ1-6, with D possibly matching TRBD1 (5 bases). The CDR3 extends over 15 amino acids. The germline V and J ends were trimmed by 4 bases and 10 bases, with 18 bases remaining between them. The germline gives CDR1 SGHRS, CDR2 YFSETQ.